The present entry profiles one TCR beta chain with its context. The data were produced by immunoSEQ multiplex PCR, yet TCRdb's version contains in-frame clones alone and is incomplete. The sample carries approximately 380,000 clones, roughly 91% recorded once. In germline, CDR1 is ENHRY, CDR2 SYGVKD. This CDR3 is built from 11 residues. V dropped 11 bases and J dropped 7 bases, with 12 bases sitting between them. The data are from a study of blood T cell repertoires in COVID-19. Overall study: Nucleic acid was either cDNA or gDNA, and it came from T cells, B-cell-depleted T cells, or PBMCs.

The participants were between roughly 18 and 100 years old and came from under 25 US areas. The sample comprised PBMCs or T cells enriched from blood (not recorded which). This chain uses TRBV10-3 with TRBJ2-1; D might be TRBD2 (6 bases). The source of this sequence is a woman younger than 30 who had recovered from COVID-19. This CDR3 is CASGGMNEQFF. The CDR3 nucleotides read TGTGCCTCCGGCGGGATGAATGAGCAGTTCTTC.